The present entry profiles one T cell receptor beta chain with its context. This sample was taken from a study of blood T cell repertoires in COVID-19. The CDR3 covers 14 residues. V gave up 0 bases and J gave up 3 bases, with 5 bases separating them. CDR1 is LGHNA and CDR2 is YSLEER in the germline V gene. As originally analysed: Amplification with reference gene primers provided the estimates of nucleated cell counts. Only in-frame clones appear in the TCRdb table, and some are missing; sequencing was by immunoSEQ multiplex PCR. That table furnishes V, J and clone size, whereas the DNA furnished D and trimming. Here the sample spans over 120,000 clones, about 89% being singletons.

This chain connects TRBV4-3 to TRBJ1-4; D is unresolved. The sample comprised peripheral blood. This clonotype originated in a man in his fifties or sixties who had recovered from COVID-19. The chain's CDR3 is CASSQDVANEKLFF. CDR3 sequence (DNA): TGCGCCAGCAGCCAAGATGTCGCTAATGAAAAACTGTTTTTT.